What follows is one TCR beta chain and its context. Antigen specificity is unknown. This sample is part of a study of OX40 agonist ivuxolimab in advanced cancers. Across the study: Mean age 60 years, range about 20 to 85; around 80% male.

General study findings and limits: Expanded clones were, on average, more numerous among CD8+ T cells than CD4+.

Sampled blood was obtained at baseline, cycle 4 day 1, and cycle 7 day 1. TCRdb's copy holds only in-frame clones and misses some; the assay was immunoSEQ multiplex PCR. The sample contains tens of thousands of clones, roughly nine tenths of which appear only once. This CDR3 contains 12 residues. CDR1 GTSNPN and CDR2 SVGIG come from the germline V gene (reference sequence). Trimming stripped 5 bases from V and 9 bases from J, with 15 bases between. The chain uses TRBV30 and TRBJ2-3, with D perhaps matching TRBD2 (5 bases). The receptor's source is an adult with an advanced solid tumor such as melanoma, head and neck, liver or kidney cancer. The sequencing used CD4+ or CD8+ T cells sorted from blood, collected in a trial of the OX40 agonist ivuxolimab. The CDR3: CAWLSFEGTQYF. The DNA of the CDR3 is TGTGCCTGGCTAAGCTTTGAGGGCACGCAGTATTTT.